The 17 T cell receptor beta chains in this list originate from one sample, sequenced in a study of cytomegalovirus exposure and HLA in healthy donors. Sequencing was performed with immunoSEQ multiplex PCR; in TCRdb, only in-frame clones are kept and a portion is missing. The table lists 150,000 to 200,000 clones, roughly 91% of them singletons. The sequenced material came from PBMCs. The receptors originated from a woman younger than 35 in good health and CMV-seropositive.

This chain uses TRBV10-3 with TRBJ2-3, with TRBD2 matching 11 bases. Germline assignment: CDR1 ENHRY and CDR2 SYGVKD. V was clipped by 9 bases and J by 0 bases; unmatched bases: 2. The CDR3 spans 14 residues. The CDR3 DNA reads as TGTGCCATTCGACTAGCGGGGAGCACAGATACGCAGTATTTT. Translating it yields CAIRLAGSTDTQYF.

J is TRBJ2-3 and V is TRBV6-1; D might be TRBD2 (5 bases). Trimming cost V 3 bases and J 0 bases, with 10 bases left between them. CDR3 length equals 15 residues. The germline V gene encodes CDR1 MNHNS and CDR2 SASEGT. The CDR3 nucleotides read TGTGCCAGCAGTGAGAAGCCGGGGAGCACAGATACGCAGTATTTT. It translates to CASSEKPGSTDTQYF.

This chain connects TRBV4-1 to TRBJ2-5, with D unclear. CDR1 MGHRA and CDR2 YSYEKL come from the germline V gene. The CDR3 length is 14 residues. The V gene lost 0 bases and the J gene lost 4 bases, with 9 bases spanning the gap. The CDR3 DNA follows: TGCGCCAGCAGCCAAGAGAACAGACCAGAGACCCAGTACTTC. Translated, it gives CASSQENRPETQYF.

Note on this clone: The sample carries other DNA sequences with the same CDR3. This sequence joins TRBV5-1 and TRBJ2-3; D gene unclear. Germline loops: CDR1 SGHRS, CDR2 YFSETQ. The CDR3 runs 13 residues. Trimming pared 0 bases from V and 1 base from J, leaving 3 bases between. CDR3 loop: CASSLAGTDTQYF. The CDR3, as DNA: TGCGCCAGCAGCTTGGCCGGCACAGATACGCAGTATTTT.

This clone has just one count. This chain links TRBV5-1 with TRBJ2-7; D call uncertain. Per germline, CDR1 SGHRS and CDR2 YFSETQ. The CDR3 contains 14 residues. V dropped 1 base and J dropped 1 base, with 9 bases sitting between them. This CDR3 reads CASSLSDGSYEQYF. The CDR3 bases are TGCGCCAGCAGCTTGTCTGACGGGTCCTACGAGCAGTACTTC.

This clone has only a few counts. The rearrangement uses TRBV6-1 and TRBJ2-3; D may be TRBD2 (5 bases). CDR1 and CDR2 (germline): MNHNS, SASEGT. The V end was cut by 5 bases, the J end by 0 bases, with 12 bases between. The CDR3 length is 15 residues. CDR3 coding DNA: TGTGCCAGCAGTACCACTCGGGGAAGCACAGATACGCAGTATTTT. Residues: CASSTTRGSTDTQYF.

This chain uses TRBV2 with TRBJ2-5, with D perhaps TRBD1 (5 bases). Germline-derived CDR1 and CDR2 are SNHLY and FYNNEI. The CDR3 covers 15 residues. V lost 1 base and J lost 5, with 14 bases in between. The CDR3 nucleotides read TGTGCCAGCAGTGAAGATTCAGGGCGCTTGGAGACCCAGTACTTC. As protein: CASSEDSGRLETQYF.

This rearrangement joins TRBV6-6 to TRBJ2-7, with D maybe TRBD1 (7 bases). Per germline, CDR1 MNHNY and CDR2 SVGAGI (reference sequence). The length of the CDR3 is 14 residues. Trimming cost V 8 bases and J 2 bases, with 16 bases left between them. Written as DNA, the CDR3 is TGTGCCAGCGGAGGGACAGCTCTAGCCTACGAGCAGTACTTC. It codes for CASGGTALAYEQYF.

The CDR3 region has the DNA TGCGCCAGCAGCTTGGCGGGGATCAACTATGGCTACACCTTC. This encodes CASSLAGINYGYTF. This rearrangement joins TRBV5-1 to TRBJ1-2; D is unclear. CDR3 length: 14 residues. Germline V CDR1 and CDR2: SGHRS, YFSETQ. Trimming took off 0 bases at V and 2 bases at J, with 8 bases between the two ends.

The rearrangement joins TRBV30 to TRBJ2-2; 12 nucleotides align to TRBD2. The J segment lost 7 bases and the V segment lost 3 bases, leaving 18 bases of the junction unmatched. This CDR3 is built from 19 residues. Germline V gives CDR1 GTSNPN, CDR2 SVGIG (reference sequence). The CDR3 loop reads CAWRRVGRTSGDRSGELFF. CDR3 in DNA: TGTGCCTGGAGGCGTGTAGGTCGGACTAGCGGGGATAGGAGCGGGGAGCTGTTTTTT.

This clone has just one count. The chain links TRBV18 to TRBJ1-5; the match to TRBD1 covers 8 bases. Germline V lookup: CDR1 KGHSH, CDR2 LQKENI. The CDR3 runs 18 residues. The J segment lost 0 bases and the V segment lost 1 base, leaving 8 bases of the junction unmatched. CDR3 nucleotides: TGTGCCAGCTCACCACGGGGGCAGGGGGCTTTTAGCAATCAGCCCCAGCATTTT. Translating gives CASSPRGQGAFSNQPQHF.

J is TRBJ1-2 and V is TRBV5-1, with a possible D match to TRBD1 (6 bases). The CDR3 is made up of 14 amino acids. Germline V lookup: CDR1 SGHRS, CDR2 YFSETQ. V lost 0 bases to trimming and J lost 2 bases, with 8 bases between them. For the CDR3, the DNA is TGCGCCAGCAGCTTGGGGACAGTCAACTATGGCTACACCTTC. Its translation: CASSLGTVNYGYTF.

The chain is built from TRBV6-6 and TRBJ2-1, with a possible D match to TRBD1 (5 bases). V was clipped by 6 bases and J by 10 bases, with 10 bases between them. Germline values: CDR1 MNHNY, CDR2 SVGAGI (reference sequence). CDR3 length: 11 amino acids. The CDR3 coding sequence is TGTGCCAGCAGGGAAGGGGCAGAGCAGTTCTTC. It translates to CASREGAEQFF.

In this sample, this clone turned up once. This chain uses TRBV7-9 with TRBJ1-1; 10 bases match TRBD1. The CDR3 extends over 16 amino acids. V was clipped by 3 bases and J by 8 bases; unmatched bases: 12. From germline, CDR1 is SEHNR and CDR2 FQNEAQ (reference sequence). The DNA of the CDR3 is TGTGCCAGCAGCTTCACCATCCCGGGACAGGGGACGGAAGCTTTCTTT. Its translation is CASSFTIPGQGTEAFF.

A few counts support this clone. The chain uses TRBV11-2 and TRBJ2-7; 7 bases fit TRBD1. Per the germline V gene, CDR1 is SGHAT and CDR2 is FQNNGV. The CDR3 length is 19 residues. Unmatched junction bases numbered 16, after V lost 0 bases and J lost 2 bases. CDR3 residues: CASSLDSRREGQRPYEQYF. The CDR3 DNA follows: TGTGCCAGCAGCTTAGACTCCAGGAGAGAGGGACAGAGACCCTACGAGCAGTACTTC. The variable domain in full, completed from reference TRBV11-2 and TRBJ2-7, reads EAGVAQSPRYKIIEKRQSVAFWCNPISGHATLYWYQQILGQGPKLLIQFQNNGVVDDSQLPKDRFSAERLKGVDSTLKIQPAKLEDSAVYLCASSLDSRREGQRPYEQYFGPGTRLTVT.

The CDR3 bases are TGCGCCAGCAGCCAAGAGGAGGGTTCGGGCTACACCTTC. This sequence encodes CASSQEEGSGYTF. The genes are TRBV4-1 and TRBJ1-2; no clear D. The germline gives CDR1 MGHRA, CDR2 YSYEKL. The CDR3 extends over 13 amino acids. The V and J ends lost 0 bases and 8 bases respectively, with 10 bases between them.

The gene calls are TRBV14 and TRBJ2-3; D may be TRBD2 (6 bases). Looked up from germline, CDR1 is SGHDN and CDR2 is FVKESK. The CDR3 has 14 residues. Trimming cost V 4 bases and J 5 bases, with 13 bases left between them. CDR3 region: CASSLQRAQDTQYF. CDR3 nucleotide sequence: TGTGCCAGCAGCCTCCAGCGGGCTCAAGATACGCAGTATTTT.